The clone carrying this T cell receptor (beta chain) has only a few counts. Its matching antigen is unknown. The investigators reverse transcribed all of the isolated RNA, so they sequenced expressed TCRB transcripts. Sequencing was performed with immunoSEQ multiplex PCR; in TCRdb, only in-frame clones are kept and a portion is missing. There are 300,000 to 350,000 clones in the sample; 12% to 15% occur only once, and over 5% lies in the top ten. This specimen comes from a study of beta chain features in type 1 diabetes. The CDR3 sequence is 14 residues long. V was clipped by 7 bases and J by 5 bases; unmatched bases: 7. The germline V gene has CDR1 SGHTA and CDR2 FQGNSA. Staining for CD45RO/CCR7/CD25/CD127/CD95/CD27 allowed sorting of CD4+ naive, central memory, regulatory and stem cell-like memory cells. Once sorted, every population was more than 95% pure. Study-wide results and caveats: Although PCR might favor shorter templates, it would do so equally in patients and controls.

The chain has TRBV7-2 and TRBJ2-5, with 10 bases lining up with TRBD2. The clonotype comes from a young man in good health. What was sequenced was central memory CD4+ T cells from blood. Written as DNA, the CDR3 is TGTGCCAGCAAAGCGGGAGGGCCTGTGGAGACCCAGTACTTC. Protein product: CASKAGGPVETQYF. The variable domain in full, completed from reference TRBV7-2 and TRBJ2-5, reads GAGVSQSPSNKVTEKGKDVELRCDPISGHTALYWYRQSLGQGLEFLIYFQGNSAPDKSGLPSDRFSAERTGGSVSTLTIQRTQQEDSAVYLCASKAGGPVETQYFGPGTRLLVL.